Described below is a single TCR beta chain sequence and its context. The source of the sample is a study of cytomegalovirus exposure and HLA in healthy donors. Germline V gene data show CDR1 as SGHRS and CDR2 as YFSETQ. V was pared by 4 bases and J by 4 bases, with 9 bases between. This CDR3 contains 12 residues. With 60 Vbeta and 13 Jbeta primers, the PCR was carried out. The data were produced by immunoSEQ multiplex PCR, yet TCRdb's version contains in-frame clones alone and is incomplete. Among over 150,000 clones, roughly 75% were seen once, and the ten largest hold 1%. The rearrangement uses TRBV5-1 and TRBJ2-7; the D gene is possibly TRBD1 (6 bases). The receptor's source is a woman aged 50 to 60 in good health and CMV-seropositive. Sample: PBMCs. Here the CDR3 reads CASSQTGYEQYF. The CDR3 DNA reads as TGCGCCAGCAGCCAAACAGGGTACGAGCAGTACTTC.